The 25 T cell receptor beta chains below come from one sample, sequenced in a study of response to subunit inactivated influenza vaccine. TCRdb independently ran MiXCR on the RT-PCR reads; one entry per CDR3 protein. The table shows roughly 700,000 distinct CDR3 sequences, with around 14% occurring only once. This specimen was PBMCs from blood, taken roughly 2 weeks before vaccination. The receptors were gathered from a middle-aged man who received an inactivated influenza vaccine.

V and J are TRBV20-1 and TRBJ2-1; D is unclear. The ends were cut back, 0 bases at V and 0 bases at J, with 9 bases in the middle. The germline CDR1 and CDR2 sequences are DFQATT and SNEGSKA (reference sequence). The CDR3 sequence is 15 residues long. The CDR3 bases are TGCAGTGCTAGAGATATCATGAGCTCCTACAATGAGCAGTTCTTC. Translating gives CSARDIMSSYNEQFF.

The table lists this clonotype with a few counts. The rearrangement joins TRBV7-2 to TRBJ2-7, with 9 bases fitting TRBD2. This CDR3 is 15 amino acids long. CDR1 and CDR2 (germline): SGHTA, FQGNSA. The trim removed 1 base at V and 4 bases at J, leaving 5 bases unmatched. CDR3 nucleotides: TGTGCCAGCAGCTTAGAGGTAGCGGGGGTGTACGAGCAGTACTTC. Amino acid sequence: CASSLEVAGVYEQYF.

J is TRBJ1-2 and V is TRBV7-2; unclear D gene. The V and J ends lost 1 base and 6 bases respectively, with 9 bases between them. Germline lookup yields CDR1 SGHTA and CDR2 FQGNSA. This CDR3 comprises 13 residues. The CDR3 sequence is CASSLVSGNGYTF. CDR3 nucleotide sequence: TGTGCCAGCAGCTTAGTCTCGGGGAATGGCTACACCTTC.

The genes are TRBV5-1 and TRBJ2-1; D remains ambiguous. The CDR3 has 13 residues. Per the germline V gene, CDR1 is SGHRS and CDR2 is YFSETQ. V was shortened by 4 bases and J by 6 bases, with 11 bases between the two germline ends. This CDR3 is CASSTFEGNEQFF. CDR3 nucleotide sequence: TGCGCCAGCAGCACGTTTGAAGGCAATGAGCAGTTCTTC.

CDR3 nucleotides: TGTGCCAGCAGTGTCCAGGGATTCGAGCAGTACTTC. Protein sequence: CASSVQGFEQYF. J is TRBJ2-7 and V is TRBV6-2 or TRBV6-3; the D gene is possibly TRBD1 (5 bases). Germline CDR1 reads MNHEY; CDR2 reads SVGEGT. This CDR3 is built from 12 residues. The ends were cut back, 5 bases at V and 6 bases at J, with 11 bases in the middle.

This clonotype was detected ten times or more. The chain recombines TRBV6-2 or TRBV6-3 with TRBJ2-1; 8 positions agree with TRBD2. CDR1 and CDR2 from the germline V gene are MNHEY and SVGEGT. After removal of 4 bases from V and 6 bases from J, the junction contained 8 bases not matched to a gene. This CDR3 spans 15 amino acids. CDR3 protein: CASSSIRTSSNEQFF. CDR3 coding DNA: TGTGCCAGCAGTTCAATTCGGACTAGCAGCAATGAGCAGTTCTTC.

CDR3 region: CASSLQDTYYEQYF. The CDR3 nucleotides are TGTGCCAGCAGCTTACAGGACACCTACTACGAGCAGTACTTC. The V and J genes are TRBV11-2 and TRBJ2-7, with D possibly TRBD1 on 5 matching bases. The V gene lost 2 bases and the J gene lost 3 bases, with 11 bases spanning the gap. The CDR3 is 14 amino acids. Per the germline V gene, CDR1 is SGHAT and CDR2 is FQNNGV.

A few counts support this clonotype. This chain uses TRBV29-1 with TRBJ2-7, with D perhaps matching TRBD1 (5 bases). In germline, CDR1 is SQVTM, CDR2 ANQGSEA. The CDR3 runs 15 residues. V lost 0 bases to trimming and J lost 2 bases, with 14 bases between them. CDR3: CSVEEWAGSTYEQYF. The CDR3 DNA follows: TGCAGCGTTGAAGAATGGGCAGGGTCCACCTACGAGCAGTACTTC.

This chain connects TRBV5-6 to TRBJ2-3, with 7 bases lining up with TRBD2. The trim removed 4 bases at V and 4 bases at J, leaving 6 bases unmatched. Germline CDR1 SGHDT, CDR2 YYEEEE. This CDR3 has 14 amino acids. CDR3 bases: TGTGCCAGCAGCCGGGAGGAGGAAGCAGATACGCAGTATTTT. Translating gives CASSREEEADTQYF.

The rearrangement joins TRBV5-1 to TRBJ2-7; D may be TRBD2 (6 bases). Trimming left V 3 bases short and J 5 bases short, with 24 bases between. The germline V gene encodes CDR1 SGHRS and CDR2 YFSETQ. This CDR3 spans 17 amino acids. DNA for the CDR3: TGCGCCAGCAGCTCTTTGGGCCCGATGGGACTTTCCAACGAGCAGTACTTC. Its protein product is CASSSLGPMGLSNEQYF.

V usage is TRBV6-5 and J usage is TRBJ1-4; D might be TRBD1 (6 bases). Germline V lookup: CDR1 MNHEY, CDR2 SVGAGI. This CDR3 contains 15 residues. V was clipped by 0 bases and J by 7 bases, with 12 bases between them. For the CDR3, the DNA is TGTGCCAGCAGTTACTCGGCAGGGGCAAGTGAAAAACTGTTTTTT. Translated, it gives CASSYSAGASEKLFF.

This clonotype has a handful of counts. V gene TRBV5-1 combines with J gene TRBJ2-1; weak D call: TRBD1 (5 bases). The CDR3 runs to 14 residues. From germline, CDR1 is SGHRS and CDR2 YFSETQ. V lost 4 bases, J lost 6 bases, and 14 bases lay in between. CDR3 sequence: CASSKTGIPNEQFF. DNA of the CDR3: TGCGCCAGCAGCAAAACAGGTATCCCCAATGAGCAGTTCTTC.

The chain has TRBV27 and TRBJ1-4; D may be TRBD1 (5 bases). The V gene's germline CDR1 is MNHEY and CDR2 SMNVEV (reference sequence). V dropped 3 bases and J dropped 3 bases, with 11 bases sitting between them. This CDR3 has 15 amino acids. The DNA for the CDR3 is TGTGCCAGCAGTTTGGGAGGGGCCTCTAATGAAAAACTGTTTTTT. It specifies CASSLGGASNEKLFF.

The V call is TRBV15, the J call TRBJ1-6; no reliable D call. Per the germline V gene, CDR1 is LNHNV and CDR2 is YYDKDF (reference sequence). V lost 0 bases, J lost 8 bases, and 11 bases lay in between. The CDR3 covers 15 residues. The CDR3 loop reads CATSRDIGSYSPLHF. CDR3 nucleotide sequence: TGTGCCACCAGCAGAGATATAGGGAGTTATTCACCCCTCCACTTT.

This clonotype was observed a handful of times. The chain has TRBV5-4 and TRBJ2-1; D possibly uses TRBD1 or TRBD2 (5 bases each). The CDR3 is 13 amino acids. CDR1 is SGHNT and CDR2 is YYREEE in the germline V gene (reference sequence). Trimming took off 0 bases at V and 8 bases at J, with 9 bases between the two ends. CDR3 sequence (DNA): TGTGCCAGCAGCTTGGCAGGGAGAGATGAGCAGTTCTTC. Protein: CASSLAGRDEQFF.

J is TRBJ2-7 and V is TRBV20-1, with a weak D call TRBD1 (6 bases). Trimming pared 0 bases from V and 0 bases from J, leaving 12 bases between. The CDR3 contains 15 residues. Germline V lookup: CDR1 DFQATT, CDR2 SNEGSKA (reference sequence). CDR3 nucleotides: TGCAGTGCTAGAGATTTGGACAGATACTCCTACGAGCAGTACTTC. Translated, it gives CSARDLDRYSYEQYF.

This clonotype was counted ten times or more. CDR3 DNA: TGTGCCAGCAGGGGACAAACGAACACAGATACGCAGTATTTT. It yields the protein CASRGQTNTDTQYF. The rearrangement links TRBV2 to TRBJ2-3; D might be TRBD1 (6 bases). Germline lookup yields CDR1 SNHLY and CDR2 FYNNEI. This CDR3 is 14 amino acids long. Trimming cost V 6 bases and J 2 bases, with 12 bases left between them.

This clonotype came up a few times. CDR3 coding DNA: TGTGCCAGCAGCGGGCACAGTACAGGGGGCGCCGAGACCCAGTACTTC. As protein: CASSGHSTGGAETQYF. The J gene is TRBJ2-5, the V gene TRBV7-9, with 9 bases aligning to TRBD1. The CDR3 has 16 residues. Germline-derived CDR1 and CDR2 are SEHNR and FQNEAQ (reference sequence). Trimming removed 5 bases from V and 5 bases from J; junction bases left unmatched: 12.

The rearrangement uses TRBV20-1 and TRBJ1-5; D is possibly TRBD1 (5 bases). The ends were cut back, 5 bases at V and 5 bases at J, with 16 bases in the middle. Germline V gene sequence: CDR1 DFQATT, CDR2 SNEGSKA (reference sequence). This CDR3 is 14 amino acids long. The CDR3, as DNA: TGCAGTGCTTTCACGGGGGGTGGCGATCAGCCCCAGCATTTT. The encoded protein is CSAFTGGGDQPQHF.

This clonotype was detected only a few times. In DNA form, the CDR3 reads TGTGCCAGCAGCCCCTATTCCGGTTACGAGCAGTACTTC. It is translated as CASSPYSGYEQYF. The chain uses TRBV7-3 and TRBJ2-7; the D is unclear. Trimming took off 5 bases at V and 4 bases at J, with 12 bases between the two ends. Per the germline V gene, CDR1 is SGHTA and CDR2 is FQGTGA. The CDR3 runs 13 residues.

This clonotype appeared a few times. The chain has TRBV7-8 and TRBJ2-4; 9 bases map to TRBD1. The CDR3 is made up of 16 amino acids. CDR1 is SGHVS and CDR2 is FQNEAQ in the germline V gene. The J segment lost 1 base and the V segment lost 5 bases, leaving 6 bases of the junction unmatched. The CDR3 here is CASSPGTGLAKNIQYF. CDR3 nucleotide sequence: TGTGCCAGCAGCCCCGGGACAGGGCTTGCCAAAAACATTCAGTACTTC. The full variable domain, its missing parts supplied by reference TRBV7-8 and TRBJ2-4, is GAGVSQSPRYKVAKRGQDVALRCDPISGHVSLFWYQQALGQGPEFLTYFQNEAQLDKSGLPSDRFFAERPEGSVSTLKIQRTQQEDSAVYLCASSPGTGLAKNIQYFGAGTRLSVL.

CDR3 sequence: CSARLGTSGRSGELFF. The CDR3 bases are TGCAGCGCCCGGTTGGGGACTAGCGGGAGGAGCGGGGAGCTGTTTTTT. The rearrangement joins TRBV29-1 to TRBJ2-2; 15 positions match TRBD2. V shed 7 bases and J 7 bases; nucleotides not matched to a gene: 10. The CDR3 runs 16 residues. Germline CDR1 reads SQVTM; CDR2 reads ANQGSEA.

The chain carries TRBV12-3 or TRBV12-4 and TRBJ1-2; the D is unclear. There are 14 residues in the CDR3. V was shortened by 0 bases and J by 0 bases, with 5 bases between the two germline ends. The CDR3 is CASSLARTNYGYTF. CDR3 nucleotides: TGTGCCAGCAGTTTAGCCCGAACTAACTATGGCTACACCTTC.

There are many counts of this clonotype. The chain is built from TRBV24-1 and TRBJ2-3; no clear D gene. Trimming took 4 bases from V and 0 from J, leaving 1 base between them. CDR3 length: 12 amino acids. In germline, CDR1 is KGHDR, CDR2 SFDVKD. Here the CDR3 reads CATSDSTDTQYF. The DNA for the CDR3 is TGTGCCACCAGTGACAGCACAGATACGCAGTATTTT.

This chain uses TRBV10-3 with TRBJ2-5; the D is unclear. CDR3 size: 14 residues. V was clipped by 3 bases and J by 0 bases, with 8 bases between them. Germline CDR1 and CDR2: ENHRY and SYGVKD. As DNA, the CDR3 is TGTGCCATCAGTGATCGGTCTAACCAAGAGACCCAGTACTTC. It specifies CAISDRSNQETQYF.